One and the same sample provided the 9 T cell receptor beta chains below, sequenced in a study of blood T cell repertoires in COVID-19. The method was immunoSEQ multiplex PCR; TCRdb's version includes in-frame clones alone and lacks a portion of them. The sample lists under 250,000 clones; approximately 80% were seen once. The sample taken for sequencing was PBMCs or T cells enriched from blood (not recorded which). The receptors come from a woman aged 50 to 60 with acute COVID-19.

CDR3 loop: CASTQVRGHIQYF. The CDR3 DNA reads TGTGCCAGCACTCAGGTCAGGGGCCACATTCAGTACTTC. This chain joins TRBV27 and TRBJ2-4; possibly TRBD1 for D (6 bases). Germline CDR1 and CDR2: MNHEY and SMNVEV (reference sequence). The germline V and J ends were trimmed by 7 bases and 8 bases, with 15 bases remaining between them. CDR3 size: 13 residues.

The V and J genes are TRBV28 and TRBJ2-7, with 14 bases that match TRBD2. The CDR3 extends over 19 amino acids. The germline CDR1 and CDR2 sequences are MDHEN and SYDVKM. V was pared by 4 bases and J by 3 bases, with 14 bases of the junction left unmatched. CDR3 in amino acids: CASSSPPGLAGVLSYEQYF. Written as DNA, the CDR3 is TGTGCCAGCAGTTCTCCACCGGGACTAGCGGGAGTCCTAAGCTACGAGCAGTACTTC.

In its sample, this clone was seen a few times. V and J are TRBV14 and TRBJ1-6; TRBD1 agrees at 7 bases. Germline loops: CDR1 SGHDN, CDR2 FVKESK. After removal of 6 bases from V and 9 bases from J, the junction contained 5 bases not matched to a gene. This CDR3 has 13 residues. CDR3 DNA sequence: TGTGCCAGCAGGCTAGGGACAGCTTCACCCCTCCACTTT. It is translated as CASRLGTASPLHF.

The CDR3 sequence is CASSRPGIGSYEQYF. The CDR3 DNA reads TGTGCCAGCAGCCGACCAGGGATTGGCTCCTACGAGCAGTACTTC. The genes are TRBV21-1 and TRBJ2-7; the table's D call, TRBD1, has no DNA check behind it. TRBV21-1 is recorded as a pseudogene. There are 15 residues in the CDR3.

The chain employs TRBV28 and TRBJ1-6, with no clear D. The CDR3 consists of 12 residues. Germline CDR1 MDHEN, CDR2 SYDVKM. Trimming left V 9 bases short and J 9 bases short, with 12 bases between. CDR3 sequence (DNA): TGTGCCAGTTTTATTTCGGGTTCACCCCTCCACTTT. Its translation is CASFISGSPLHF.

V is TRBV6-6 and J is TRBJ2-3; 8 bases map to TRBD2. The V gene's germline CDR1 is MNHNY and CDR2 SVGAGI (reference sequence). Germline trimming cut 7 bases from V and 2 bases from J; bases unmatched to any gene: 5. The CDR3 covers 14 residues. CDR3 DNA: TGTGCCAGCACTTCACTAGCGGCCACAGATACGCAGTATTTT. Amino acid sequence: CASTSLAATDTQYF.

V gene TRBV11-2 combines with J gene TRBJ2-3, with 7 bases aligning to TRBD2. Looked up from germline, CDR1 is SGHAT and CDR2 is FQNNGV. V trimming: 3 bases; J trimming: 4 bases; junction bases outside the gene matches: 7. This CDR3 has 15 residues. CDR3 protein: CASSFIAGVPDTQYF. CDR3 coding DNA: TGTGCCAGCAGCTTCATCGCGGGAGTGCCAGATACGCAGTATTTT. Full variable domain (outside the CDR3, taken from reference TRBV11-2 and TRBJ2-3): EAGVAQSPRYKIIEKRQSVAFWCNPISGHATLYWYQQILGQGPKLLIQFQNNGVVDDSQLPKDRFSAERLKGVDSTLKIQPAKLEDSAVYLCASSFIAGVPDTQYFGPGTRLTVL.

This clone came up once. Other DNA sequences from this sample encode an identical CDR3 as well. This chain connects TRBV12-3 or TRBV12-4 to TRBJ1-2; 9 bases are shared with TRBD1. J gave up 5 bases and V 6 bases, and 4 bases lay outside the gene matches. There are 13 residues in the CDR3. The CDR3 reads CASSRGQGYGYTF. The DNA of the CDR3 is TGTGCCAGCAGCAGAGGACAGGGGTATGGCTACACCTTC.

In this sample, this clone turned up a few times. This CDR3 reads CASMGHTTYEQYF. The CDR3 DNA reads TGTGCCAGCATGGGACATACTACCTACGAGCAGTACTTC. The rearrangement links TRBV28 to TRBJ2-7, with a tentative D call TRBD1 (6 bases). The CDR3 has 13 residues. Germline lookup yields CDR1 MDHEN and CDR2 SYDVKM. Trimming removed 7 bases from V and 2 bases from J, with 12 bases in between. The variable domain in full, with the rest retrieved from reference TRBV28 and TRBJ2-7, is DVKVTQSSRYLVKRTGEKVFLECVQDMDHENMFWYRQDPGLGLRLIYFSYDVKMKEKGDIPEGYSVSREKKERFSLILESASTNQTSMYLCASMGHTTYEQYFGPGTRLTVT.